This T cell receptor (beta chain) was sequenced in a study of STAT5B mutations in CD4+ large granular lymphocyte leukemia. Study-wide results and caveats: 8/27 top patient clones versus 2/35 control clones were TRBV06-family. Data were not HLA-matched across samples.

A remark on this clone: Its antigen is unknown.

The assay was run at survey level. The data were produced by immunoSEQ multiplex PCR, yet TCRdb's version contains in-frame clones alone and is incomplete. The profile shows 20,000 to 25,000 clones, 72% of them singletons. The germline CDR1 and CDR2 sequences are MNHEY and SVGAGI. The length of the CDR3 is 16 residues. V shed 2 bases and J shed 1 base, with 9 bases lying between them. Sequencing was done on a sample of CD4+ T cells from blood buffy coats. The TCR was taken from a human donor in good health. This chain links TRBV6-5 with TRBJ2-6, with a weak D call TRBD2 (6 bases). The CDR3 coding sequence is TGTGCCAGCAGTTACCGTCGGGGGTCTGGGGCCAACGTCCTGACTTTC. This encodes CASSYRRGSGANVLTF.